Below, 18 T cell receptor beta chains from the same sample are listed, as sequenced in a study of OX40 agonist ivuxolimab in advanced cancers. The table came from immunoSEQ multiplex PCR; TCRdb's copy has only in-frame clones and leaves some out. This table holds 65,000 to 80,000 clones, over 90% found once. This material consisted of CD4+ or CD8+ T cells sorted from blood, taken in a trial of the OX40 agonist ivuxolimab. The receptor set was obtained from an adult with an advanced solid tumor such as melanoma, head and neck, liver or kidney cancer.

This clone has a single count. The V gene is TRBV27, the J gene TRBJ2-1; 7 nucleotides align to TRBD1. V gave up 4 bases and J gave up 4 bases; unmatched junction bases: 13. Germline CDR1 MNHEY, CDR2 SMNVEV (reference sequence). The CDR3 covers 17 residues. The CDR3 here is CASSSGQAKMGYNEQFF. In DNA, the CDR3 is TGTGCCAGCAGTTCCGGACAGGCCAAGATGGGGTACAATGAGCAGTTCTTC.

The V call is TRBV19, the J call TRBJ2-7; 9 bases fit TRBD2. Germline trimming cut 5 bases from V and 2 bases from J; bases unmatched to any gene: 4. Germline values: CDR1 LNHDA, CDR2 SQIVND (reference sequence). The CDR3 totals 14 residues. CDR3 amino acids: CASSQSGRPYEQYF. In DNA form, the CDR3 reads TGTGCCAGTAGTCAGAGCGGGAGGCCCTACGAGCAGTACTTC.

The J gene is TRBJ2-5, the V gene TRBV7-8; no reliable D call. Trimming left V 1 base short and J 7 bases short, with 7 bases between. CDR3 length: 12 amino acids. In germline, CDR1 is SGHVS, CDR2 FQNEAQ. The CDR3 sequence is CASSLEEGTQYF. As DNA, the CDR3 is TGTGCCAGCAGCTTAGAGGAAGGGACCCAGTACTTC.

The CDR3 DNA reads TGTGCCAGCAGCTTGCAAGGACGTGAGCAGTTCTTC. This encodes CASSLQGREQFF. V is TRBV5-6 and J is TRBJ2-1, with no clear D. The V end was cut by 1 base, the J end by 9 bases, with 8 bases between. The CDR3 spans 12 residues. The V gene's germline CDR1 is SGHDT and CDR2 YYEEEE.

V and J are TRBV19 and TRBJ1-1; no definite D call. The V gene lost 1 base and the J gene lost 4 bases, with 13 bases spanning the gap. The CDR3 spans 15 residues. Germline V CDR1 and CDR2: LNHDA, SQIVND (reference sequence). CDR3 residues: CASSIAGGSITEAFF. Here the CDR3 DNA reads TGTGCCAGTAGTATAGCGGGAGGGTCCATCACTGAAGCTTTCTTT.

J is TRBJ2-7 and V is TRBV4-1; 8 nucleotides agree with TRBD1. Germline V lookup: CDR1 MGHRA, CDR2 YSYEKL. This CDR3 comprises 15 residues. The V and J ends lost 3 bases and 2 bases, in that order; junction bases with no gene match: 6. Here the CDR3 DNA reads TGCGCCAGCAGCCAGCGCCCGGGACAGGCCTACGAGCAGTACTTC. Translation: CASSQRPGQAYEQYF.

This clone was counted a few times. A junction boundary mismatches the germline segment, possibly from a read error. The chain combines TRBV7-7 with TRBJ1-1; no definite D call. Germline assignment: CDR1 SSHAT and CDR2 FNYEAQ (reference sequence). This CDR3 has 13 amino acids. As DNA, the CDR3 is TGTGCTAGCAGCCTAACAGCGTTCACTGAAGCTTTCTTT. As protein: CASSLTAFTEAFF.

This clone was seen only once. The V gene is TRBV29-1, the J gene TRBJ1-1; D gene ambiguous. Trimming removed 4 bases from V and 1 base from J, with 7 bases in between. CDR3 length: 12 residues. Germline V CDR1 and CDR2: SQVTM, ANQGSEA. CDR3: CSVVAENTEAFF. The CDR3 DNA sequence: TGCAGCGTTGTGGCAGAGAACACTGAAGCTTTCTTT.

This chain uses TRBV30 with TRBJ1-1; no clear D gene. V lost 4 bases, J lost 3 bases, and 9 bases lay in between. Germline CDR1 reads GTSNPN; CDR2 reads SVGIG (reference sequence). The CDR3 has 12 residues. This CDR3 is CAWIPVDTEAFF. The CDR3 DNA sequence: TGTGCCTGGATTCCCGTAGACACTGAAGCTTTCTTT.

The chain carries TRBV23-1 and TRBJ1-1; TRBD1 matches 8 bases. TRBV23-1 is flagged as an ORF with uncertain function. V trimming: 6 bases; J trimming: 1 base; junction bases outside the gene matches: 7. The CDR3 spans 15 residues. The CDR3 DNA sequence: TGCGCCAGCAGCCCTCTGGACAGGGAGAACACTGAAGCTTTCTTT. This encodes CASSPLDRENTEAFF.

This clone came up once. This chain joins TRBV7-8 and TRBJ2-7; the D gene is possibly TRBD2 (5 bases). This CDR3 has 16 residues. With 5 bases removed from V and 4 bases from J, the gap between germline ends came to 21 bases. The germline CDR1 and CDR2 sequences are SGHVS and FQNEAQ. The CDR3 loop is CASSTPRLPQGYEQYF. DNA for the CDR3: TGTGCCAGCAGCACCCCCAGACTACCTCAAGGGTACGAGCAGTACTTC. Full variable domain (outside the CDR3, taken from reference TRBV7-8 and TRBJ2-7): GAGVSQSPRYKVAKRGQDVALRCDPISGHVSLFWYQQALGQGPEFLTYFQNEAQLDKSGLPSDRFFAERPEGSVSTLKIQRTQQEDSAVYLCASSTPRLPQGYEQYFGPGTRLTVT.

The chain employs TRBV11-2 and TRBJ1-1; D is ambiguous. Germline CDR1 reads SGHAT; CDR2 reads FQNNGV. V was shortened by 1 base and J by 6 bases, with 3 bases between the two germline ends. This CDR3 has 11 residues. Written as DNA, the CDR3 is TGTGCCAGCAGCTTAGGGTCTGAAGCTTTCTTT. Translated: CASSLGSEAFF.

The chain joins TRBV29-1 to TRBJ2-2; D remains unclear. Trimming left V 4 bases short and J 6 bases short, with 6 bases between. Germline V gene sequence: CDR1 SQVTM, CDR2 ANQGSEA. The CDR3 runs to 11 residues. The CDR3 sequence is CSVGGPGELFF. The CDR3 region has the DNA TGCAGCGTTGGAGGACCCGGGGAGCTGTTTTTT.

This CDR3 is CASSEALSGTYNEQFF. In DNA, the CDR3 is TGTGCCAGCAGTGAAGCGCTTAGCGGAACCTACAATGAGCAGTTCTTC. The chain combines TRBV2 with TRBJ2-1, with D perhaps matching TRBD2 (6 bases). Germline V gene sequence: CDR1 SNHLY, CDR2 FYNNEI. The CDR3 is 16 residues long. V lost 0 bases to trimming and J lost 2 bases, with 11 bases between them.

This clone appeared once. The rearrangement links TRBV4-1 to TRBJ2-2; D perhaps matches TRBD2 (5 bases). Germline V gives CDR1 MGHRA, CDR2 YSYEKL. The CDR3 totals 16 residues. V lost 2 bases, J lost 4 bases, and 14 bases lay in between. CDR3 residues: CASSQPGGRTTGELFF. The CDR3 DNA follows: TGCGCCAGCAGCCAACCCGGAGGCAGAACCACCGGGGAGCTGTTTTTT.

This clone was seen only once. The chain uses TRBV4-1 and TRBJ2-7, with TRBD1 matching 7 bases. The germline CDR1 and CDR2 sequences are MGHRA and YSYEKL. Trimming removed 5 bases from V and 4 bases from J; junction bases left unmatched: 8. The CDR3 sequence is 14 residues long. DNA for the CDR3: TGCGCCAGCAGCAGCCGACAGGGAGATTACGAGCAGTACTTC. It codes for CASSSRQGDYEQYF.

The chain links TRBV15 to TRBJ2-7; TRBD1 agrees at 9 bases. The CDR3 contains 15 residues. The junction had 3 bases not matched to a gene; V was cut back by 0 bases and J by 3 bases. Germline V CDR1 and CDR2: LNHNV, YYDKDF (reference sequence). The CDR3 DNA sequence: TGTGCCACCAGCAGAGAGCAGACAGGGGGCTACGAGCAGTACTTC. It codes for CATSREQTGGYEQYF.

The DNA of the CDR3 is TGTGCCACTCAAGGACAGCCAGAAGGCTATGGCTACACCTTC. Translated: CATQGQPEGYGYTF. The chain links TRBV6-6 to TRBJ1-2; D is perhaps TRBD1 (6 bases). From germline, CDR1 is MNHNY and CDR2 SVGAGI (reference sequence). Trimming removed 10 bases at V and 4 bases at J, with 19 bases between. The CDR3 loop spans 14 amino acids.